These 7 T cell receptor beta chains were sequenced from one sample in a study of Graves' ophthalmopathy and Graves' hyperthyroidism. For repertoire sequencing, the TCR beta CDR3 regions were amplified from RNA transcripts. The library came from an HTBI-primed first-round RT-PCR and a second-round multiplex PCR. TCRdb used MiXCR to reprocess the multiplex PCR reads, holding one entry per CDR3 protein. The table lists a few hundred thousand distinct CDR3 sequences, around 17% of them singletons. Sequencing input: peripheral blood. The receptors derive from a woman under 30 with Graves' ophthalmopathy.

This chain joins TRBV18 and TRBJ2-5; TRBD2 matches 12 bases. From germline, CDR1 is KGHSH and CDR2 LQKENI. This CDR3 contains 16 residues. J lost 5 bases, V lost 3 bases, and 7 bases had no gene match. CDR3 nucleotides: TGTGCCAGCTCACCGACTAGCGGGAGCTGGGCGGAGACCCAGTACTTC. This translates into CASSPTSGSWAETQYF.

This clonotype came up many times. CDR3 DNA sequence: TGTGCCAGTAGTATACCGGGACAGGGGACCTATAATTCACCCCTCCACTTT. It is translated as CASSIPGQGTYNSPLHF. The rearrangement uses TRBV19 and TRBJ1-6; 10 bases fit TRBD1. This CDR3 spans 17 amino acids. Germline CDR1 and CDR2: LNHDA and SQIVND (reference sequence). V shed 2 bases, J shed 2 bases, and the junction held 3 bases outside the gene matches.

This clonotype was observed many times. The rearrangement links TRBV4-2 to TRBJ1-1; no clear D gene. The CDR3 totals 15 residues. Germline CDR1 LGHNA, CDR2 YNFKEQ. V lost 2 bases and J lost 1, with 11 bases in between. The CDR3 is CASSQTTHQNTEAFF. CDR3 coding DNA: TGTGCCAGCAGCCAAACTACTCACCAGAACACTGAAGCTTTCTTT.

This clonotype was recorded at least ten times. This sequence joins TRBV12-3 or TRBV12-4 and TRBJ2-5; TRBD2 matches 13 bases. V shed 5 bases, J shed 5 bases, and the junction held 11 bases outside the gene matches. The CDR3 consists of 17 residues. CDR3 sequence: CASSPRTSGRSGETQYF. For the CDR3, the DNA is TGTGCCAGCAGTCCTAGGACTAGCGGGAGATCCGGCGAGACCCAGTACTTC.

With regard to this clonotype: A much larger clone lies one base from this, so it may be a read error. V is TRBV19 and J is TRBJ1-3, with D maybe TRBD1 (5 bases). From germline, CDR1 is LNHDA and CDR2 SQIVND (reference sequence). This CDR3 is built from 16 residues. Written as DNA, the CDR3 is TGTGCCAGTAGTGGGAGACAGACACCCTCTGAAAACACCATATATTTT. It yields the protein CASSGRQTPSENTIYF.

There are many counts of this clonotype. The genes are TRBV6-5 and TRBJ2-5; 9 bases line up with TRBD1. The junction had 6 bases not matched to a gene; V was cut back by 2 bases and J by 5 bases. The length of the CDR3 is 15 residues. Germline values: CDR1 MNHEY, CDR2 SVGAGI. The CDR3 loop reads CASSYGDRESETQYF. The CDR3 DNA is TGTGCCAGCAGTTACGGGGACAGGGAATCGGAGACCCAGTACTTC.

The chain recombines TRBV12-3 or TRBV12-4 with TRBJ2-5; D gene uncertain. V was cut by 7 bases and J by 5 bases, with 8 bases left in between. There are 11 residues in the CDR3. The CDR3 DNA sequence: TGTGCCAGCACCATGGGGGAGACCCAGTACTTC. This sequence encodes CASTMGETQYF.